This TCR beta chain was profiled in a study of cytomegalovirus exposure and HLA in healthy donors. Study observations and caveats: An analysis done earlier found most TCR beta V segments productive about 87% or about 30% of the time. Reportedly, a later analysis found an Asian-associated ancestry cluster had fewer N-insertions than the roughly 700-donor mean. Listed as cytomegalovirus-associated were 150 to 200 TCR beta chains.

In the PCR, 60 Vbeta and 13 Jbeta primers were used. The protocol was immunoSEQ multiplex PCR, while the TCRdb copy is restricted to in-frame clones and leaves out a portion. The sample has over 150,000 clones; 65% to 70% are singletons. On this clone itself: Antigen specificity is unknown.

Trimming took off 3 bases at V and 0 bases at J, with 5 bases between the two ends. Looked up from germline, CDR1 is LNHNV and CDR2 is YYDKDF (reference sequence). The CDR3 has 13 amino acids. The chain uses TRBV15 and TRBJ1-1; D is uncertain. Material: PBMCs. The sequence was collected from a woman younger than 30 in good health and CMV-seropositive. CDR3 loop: CATSRGLNTEAFF. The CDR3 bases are TGTGCCACCAGCAGGGGCCTGAACACTGAAGCTTTCTTT.